What follows are 14 T cell receptor beta chains derived from one specimen sequenced in a study of blood T cell repertoires in COVID-19. Sequencing used immunoSEQ multiplex PCR; TCRdb keeps in-frame clones, though not all of them. The table records 150,000 to 200,000 clones, around 89% of them present only once. Sequencing was carried out using peripheral blood. The receptors were gathered from a woman younger than 45 with acute or convalescent COVID-19.

The J gene is TRBJ2-3, the V gene TRBV19; the D is unclear. The CDR3 length is 14 residues. Germline CDR1 is LNHDA and CDR2 is SQIVND (reference sequence). V lost 9 bases and J lost 0, with 13 bases in between. The CDR3 nucleotides read TGTGCCAGCCAAAGATTCCAGAGCACAGATACGCAGTATTTT. Encoded protein: CASQRFQSTDTQYF.

The chain joins TRBV5-6 to TRBJ2-3; 7 bases line up with TRBD1. V gave up 2 bases and J gave up 2 bases; unmatched junction bases: 5. CDR3 length equals 15 residues. Germline loops: CDR1 SGHDT, CDR2 YYEEEE. For the CDR3, the DNA is TGTGCCAGCAGCTTTGGTGGGACAGCCACAGATACGCAGTATTTT. The encoded protein is CASSFGGTATDTQYF.

The rearrangement links TRBV5-1 to TRBJ2-3, with a tentative D call TRBD2 (6 bases). The CDR3 has 15 residues. The V end was cut by 2 bases, the J end by 1 base, with 11 bases between. CDR1 and CDR2 (germline): SGHRS, YFSETQ. The CDR3 region is CASSLARLGTDTQYF. In DNA form, the CDR3 reads TGCGCCAGCAGCTTAGCGAGACTAGGCACAGATACGCAGTATTTT.

This clone has more than one count but fewer than ten. V usage is TRBV15 and J usage is TRBJ2-2; D gene unclear. The CDR3 extends over 13 amino acids. The V end was cut by 8 bases, the J end by 1 base, with 8 bases between. Germline-derived CDR1 and CDR2 are LNHNV and YYDKDF (reference sequence). This CDR3 reads CATYAENTGELFF. CDR3 coding DNA: TGTGCCACCTATGCGGAGAACACCGGGGAGCTGTTTTTT.

CDR3 sequence (DNA): TGCGCCGCCTCACAGAGCTCCTACAATGAGCAGTTCTTC. The encoded protein is CAASQSSYNEQFF. The rearrangement links TRBV10-2 to TRBJ2-1, with no clear D. CDR3 length equals 13 residues. V was shortened by 11 bases and J by 0 bases, with 11 bases between the two germline ends. Germline values: CDR1 WSHSY, CDR2 SAAADI.

The genes are TRBV27 and TRBJ2-2; weak D call: TRBD2 (5 bases). CDR1 and CDR2 from the germline V gene are MNHEY and SMNVEV (reference sequence). Trimming stripped 2 bases from V and 8 bases from J, with 18 bases between. This CDR3 has 16 residues. CDR3 in DNA: TGTGCCAGCAGTTTAACTAGGCTCTCCGGTGTAGGGGAGCTGTTTTTT. Translating it yields CASSLTRLSGVGELFF.

About this clone: Other DNA sequences in this sample translate to the same CDR3. The chain's CDR3 is CASSPDRNYGYTF. The DNA for the CDR3 is TGTGCCAGCAGCCCGGACAGGAACTATGGCTACACCTTC. J is TRBJ1-2 and V is TRBV3-1 (or the pseudogene TRBV3-2); 7 bases align to TRBD1. The trim removed 4 bases at V and 2 bases at J, leaving 1 base unmatched. Germline loops: CDR1 LGHDT, CDR2 YNNKEL (reference sequence). The CDR3 totals 13 residues.

This clone is a singleton in its sample. V gene TRBV6-5 combines with J gene TRBJ2-7; D gene uncertain. V dropped 4 bases and J dropped 3 bases, with 7 bases sitting between them. The germline V gene encodes CDR1 MNHEY and CDR2 SVGAGI. This CDR3 comprises 12 residues. DNA of the CDR3: TGTGCCAGCAGTTCCCTCCTCTACGAGCAGTACTTC. It specifies CASSSLLYEQYF.

The rearrangement uses TRBV29-1 and TRBJ2-7; D unresolved. The CDR3 is 13 residues long. The germline gives CDR1 SQVTM, CDR2 ANQGSEA. V was pared by 6 bases and J by 1 base, with 13 bases between. The CDR3 DNA sequence: TGCAGCGTGCGATCCTCTACGTCCTACGAGCAGTACTTC. Translation: CSVRSSTSYEQYF.

The chain recombines TRBV3-1 (or the pseudogene TRBV3-2) with TRBJ2-7; a possible D gene is TRBD1 (5 bases). V was shortened by 8 bases and J by 3 bases, with 11 bases between the two germline ends. Germline V CDR1 and CDR2: LGHDT, YNNKEL (reference sequence). The CDR3 length is 12 residues. The CDR3 is CASSDSLYEQYF. DNA for the CDR3: TGTGCCAGCTCTGACAGTCTCTACGAGCAGTACTTC.

This clone was observed at least ten times. The gene calls are TRBV2 and TRBJ2-2, with 12 bases lining up with TRBD2. The CDR3 consists of 16 residues. The trim removed 5 bases at V and 4 bases at J, leaving 5 bases unmatched. CDR1 is SNHLY, CDR2 FYNNEI, per germline. CDR3 nucleotides: TGTGCCAGCAGTTCTAGCGGGAGGGCCGTCACCGGGGAGCTGTTTTTT. This sequence encodes CASSSSGRAVTGELFF.

The V call is TRBV12-3 or TRBV12-4, the J call TRBJ2-1; D perhaps matches TRBD1 (6 bases). This CDR3 has 12 amino acids. The ends were cut back, 6 bases at V and 6 bases at J, with 9 bases in the middle. CDR3 region: CASRGASNEQFF. In DNA, the CDR3 is TGTGCCAGCAGGGGGGCTTCCAATGAGCAGTTCTTC.

V and J are TRBV27 and TRBJ1-1, with no clear D. This CDR3 comprises 15 residues. Germline values: CDR1 MNHEY, CDR2 SMNVEV (reference sequence). V lost 0 bases, J lost 0 bases, and 8 bases lay in between. The CDR3 nucleotides are TGTGCCAGCAGTTTATCACAGACCATGAACACTGAAGCTTTCTTT. Amino acids: CASSLSQTMNTEAFF.

This chain links TRBV5-1 with TRBJ2-1, with D tentatively TRBD2 (5 bases). The CDR3 length is 15 residues. Deletions cut 2 bases from V and 5 bases from J, with 14 bases between. Germline CDR1 is SGHRS and CDR2 is YFSETQ. In DNA, the CDR3 is TGCGCCAGCAGCTTATTGAGCGGAGACCACAATGAGCAGTTCTTC. Translating it yields CASSLLSGDHNEQFF.